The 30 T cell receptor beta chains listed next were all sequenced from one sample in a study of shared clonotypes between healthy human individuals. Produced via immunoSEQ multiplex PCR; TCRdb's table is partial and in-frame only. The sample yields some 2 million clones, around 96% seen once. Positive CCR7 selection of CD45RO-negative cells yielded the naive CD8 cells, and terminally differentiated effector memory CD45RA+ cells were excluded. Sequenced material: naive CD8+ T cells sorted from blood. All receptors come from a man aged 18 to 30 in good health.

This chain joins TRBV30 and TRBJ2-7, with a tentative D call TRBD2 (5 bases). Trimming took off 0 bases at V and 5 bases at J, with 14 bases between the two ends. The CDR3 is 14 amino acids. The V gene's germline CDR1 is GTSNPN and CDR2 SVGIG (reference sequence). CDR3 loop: CAWSVTTGVNEQYF. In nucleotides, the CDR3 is TGTGCCTGGAGTGTGACTACCGGGGTTAACGAGCAGTACTTC.

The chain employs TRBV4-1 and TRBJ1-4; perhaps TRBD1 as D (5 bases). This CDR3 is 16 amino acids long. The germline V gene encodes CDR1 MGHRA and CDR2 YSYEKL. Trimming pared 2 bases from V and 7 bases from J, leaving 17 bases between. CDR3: CASSQFSQGGIEKLFF. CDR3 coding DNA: TGCGCCAGCAGCCAATTTAGTCAGGGAGGTATTGAAAAACTGTTTTTT.

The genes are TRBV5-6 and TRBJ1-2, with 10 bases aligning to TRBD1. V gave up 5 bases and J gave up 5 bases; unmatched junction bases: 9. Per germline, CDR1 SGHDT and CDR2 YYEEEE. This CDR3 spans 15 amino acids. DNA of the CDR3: TGTGCCAGCAGGGCCGGGACAGGGGTGGGATATGGCTACACCTTC. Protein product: CASRAGTGVGYGYTF.

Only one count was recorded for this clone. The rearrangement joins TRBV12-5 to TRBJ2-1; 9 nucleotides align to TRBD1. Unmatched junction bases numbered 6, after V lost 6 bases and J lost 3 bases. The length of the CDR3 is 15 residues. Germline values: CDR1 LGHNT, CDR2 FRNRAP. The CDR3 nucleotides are TGTGCTAGTGGGCCGGGACAGGGAAGCTACAATGAGCAGTTCTTC. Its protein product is CASGPGQGSYNEQFF.

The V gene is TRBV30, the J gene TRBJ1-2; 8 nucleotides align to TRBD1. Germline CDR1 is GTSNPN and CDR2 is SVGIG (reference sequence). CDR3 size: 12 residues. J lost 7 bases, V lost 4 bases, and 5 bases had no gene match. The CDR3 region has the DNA TGTGCCTGGACCCAGGGGGCGCTTGGCTACACCTTC. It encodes CAWTQGALGYTF.

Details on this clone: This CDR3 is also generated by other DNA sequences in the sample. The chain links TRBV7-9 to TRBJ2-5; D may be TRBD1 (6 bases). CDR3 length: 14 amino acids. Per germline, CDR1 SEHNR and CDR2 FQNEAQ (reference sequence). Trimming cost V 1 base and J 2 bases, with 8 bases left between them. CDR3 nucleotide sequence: TGTGCCAGCAGCTTAGACAGGGTTCAAGAGACCCAGTACTTC. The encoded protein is CASSLDRVQETQYF. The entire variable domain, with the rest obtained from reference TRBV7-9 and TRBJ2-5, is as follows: DTGVSQNPRHKITKRGQNVTFRCDPISEHNRLYWYRQTLGQGPEFLTYFQNEAQLEKSRLLSDRFSAERPKGSFSTLEIQRTEQGDSAMYLCASSLDRVQETQYFGPGTRLLVL.

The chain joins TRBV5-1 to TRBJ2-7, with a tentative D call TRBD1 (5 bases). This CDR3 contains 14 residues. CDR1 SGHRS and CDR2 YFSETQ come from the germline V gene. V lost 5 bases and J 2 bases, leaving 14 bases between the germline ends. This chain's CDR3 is CASRIEGAPYEQYF. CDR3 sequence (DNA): TGCGCCAGCAGAATTGAAGGGGCTCCCTACGAGCAGTACTTC. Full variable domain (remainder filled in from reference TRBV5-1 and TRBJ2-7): KAGVTQTPRYLIKTRGQQVTLSCSPISGHRSVSWYQQTPGQGLQFLFEYFSETQRNKGNFPGRFSGRQFSNSRSEMNVSTLELGDSALYLCASRIEGAPYEQYFGPGTRLTVT.

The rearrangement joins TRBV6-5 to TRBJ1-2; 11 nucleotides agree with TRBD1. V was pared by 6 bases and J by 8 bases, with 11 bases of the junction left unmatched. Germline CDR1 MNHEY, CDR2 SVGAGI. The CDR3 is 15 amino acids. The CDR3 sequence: CASRSQDRGRSGYTF. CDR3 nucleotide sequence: TGTGCCAGCAGATCTCAGGACAGGGGGCGGAGCGGCTACACCTTC.

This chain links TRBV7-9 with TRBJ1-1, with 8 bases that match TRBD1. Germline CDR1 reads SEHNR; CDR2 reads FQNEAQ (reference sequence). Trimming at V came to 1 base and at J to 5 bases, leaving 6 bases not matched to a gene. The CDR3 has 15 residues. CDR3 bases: TGTGCCAGCAGCTTAGTGACAGGGGATAGAACTGAAGCTTTCTTT. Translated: CASSLVTGDRTEAFF.

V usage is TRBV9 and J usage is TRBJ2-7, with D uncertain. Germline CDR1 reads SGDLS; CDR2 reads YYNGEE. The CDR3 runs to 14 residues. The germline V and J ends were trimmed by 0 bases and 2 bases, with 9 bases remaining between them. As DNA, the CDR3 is TGTGCCAGCAGCGTAGGGCAGACCCCCTACGAGCAGTACTTC. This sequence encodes CASSVGQTPYEQYF.

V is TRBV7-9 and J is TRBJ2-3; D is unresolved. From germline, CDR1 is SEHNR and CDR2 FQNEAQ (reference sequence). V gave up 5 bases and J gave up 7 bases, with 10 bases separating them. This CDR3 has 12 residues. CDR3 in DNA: TGTGCCAGCAGCCATTACTTTAATACGCAGTATTTT. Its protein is CASSHYFNTQYF.

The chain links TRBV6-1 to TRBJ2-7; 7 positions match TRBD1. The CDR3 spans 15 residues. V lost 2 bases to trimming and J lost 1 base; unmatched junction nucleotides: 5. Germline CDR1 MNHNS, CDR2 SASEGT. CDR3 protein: CASSEQAGGSYEQYF. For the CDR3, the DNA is TGTGCCAGCAGTGAACAGGCAGGGGGATCCTACGAGCAGTACTTC.

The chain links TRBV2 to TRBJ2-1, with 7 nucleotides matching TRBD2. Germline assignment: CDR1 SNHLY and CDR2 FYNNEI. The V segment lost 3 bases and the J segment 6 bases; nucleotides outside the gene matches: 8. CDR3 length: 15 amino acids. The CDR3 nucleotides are TGTGCCAGCAGTGACGGTGGACTAGAGTCCAATGAGCAGTTCTTC. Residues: CASSDGGLESNEQFF.

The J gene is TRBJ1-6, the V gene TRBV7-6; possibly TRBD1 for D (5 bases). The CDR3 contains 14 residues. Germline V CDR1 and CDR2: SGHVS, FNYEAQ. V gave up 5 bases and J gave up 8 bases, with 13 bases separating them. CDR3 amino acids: CASSPGMGDSPLHF. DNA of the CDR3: TGTGCCAGCAGCCCAGGGATGGGGGATTCACCCCTCCACTTT.

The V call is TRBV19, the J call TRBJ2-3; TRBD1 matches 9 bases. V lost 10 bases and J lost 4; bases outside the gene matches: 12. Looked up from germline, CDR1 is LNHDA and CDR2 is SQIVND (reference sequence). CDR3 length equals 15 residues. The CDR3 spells CAIASGTGYADTQYF. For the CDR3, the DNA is TGTGCCATAGCCTCCGGGACAGGGTACGCAGATACGCAGTATTTT.

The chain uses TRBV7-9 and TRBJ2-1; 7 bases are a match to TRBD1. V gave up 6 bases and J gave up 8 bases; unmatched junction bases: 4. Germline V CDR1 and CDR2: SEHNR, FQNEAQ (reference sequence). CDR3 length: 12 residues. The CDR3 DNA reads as TGTGCCAGCAGACTCGACAGGGATGAGCAGTTCTTC. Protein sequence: CASRLDRDEQFF. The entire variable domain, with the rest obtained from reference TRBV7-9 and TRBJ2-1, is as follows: DTGVSQNPRHKITKRGQNVTFRCDPISEHNRLYWYRQTLGQGPEFLTYFQNEAQLEKSRLLSDRFSAERPKGSFSTLEIQRTEQGDSAMYLCASRLDRDEQFFGPGTRLTVL.

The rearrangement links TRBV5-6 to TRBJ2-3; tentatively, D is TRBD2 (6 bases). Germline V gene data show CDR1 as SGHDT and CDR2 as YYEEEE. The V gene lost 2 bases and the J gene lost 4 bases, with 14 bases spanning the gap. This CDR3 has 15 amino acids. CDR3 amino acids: CASSFLAVGADTQYF. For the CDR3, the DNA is TGTGCCAGCAGCTTTTTAGCGGTCGGGGCAGATACGCAGTATTTT.

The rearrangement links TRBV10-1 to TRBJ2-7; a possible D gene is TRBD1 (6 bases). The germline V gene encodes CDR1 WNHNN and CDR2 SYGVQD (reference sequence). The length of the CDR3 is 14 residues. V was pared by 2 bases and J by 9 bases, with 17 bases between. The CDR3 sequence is CASSEDNRADGQYF. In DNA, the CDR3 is TGCGCCAGCAGTGAGGATAACAGGGCAGACGGGCAGTACTTC.

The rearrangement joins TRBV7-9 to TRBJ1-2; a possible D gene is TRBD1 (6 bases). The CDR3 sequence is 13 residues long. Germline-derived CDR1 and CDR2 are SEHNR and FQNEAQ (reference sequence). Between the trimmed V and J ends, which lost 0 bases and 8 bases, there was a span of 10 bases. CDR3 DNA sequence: TGTGCCAGCAGCTTAGCGGGGGCTGACGGCTACACCTTC. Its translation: CASSLAGADGYTF.

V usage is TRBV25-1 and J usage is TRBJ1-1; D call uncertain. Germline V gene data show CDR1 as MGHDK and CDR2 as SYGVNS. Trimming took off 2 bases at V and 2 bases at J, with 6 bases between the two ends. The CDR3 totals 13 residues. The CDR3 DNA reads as TGTGCCAGCAGTGAAGGTAGAAACACTGAAGCTTTCTTT. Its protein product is CASSEGRNTEAFF.

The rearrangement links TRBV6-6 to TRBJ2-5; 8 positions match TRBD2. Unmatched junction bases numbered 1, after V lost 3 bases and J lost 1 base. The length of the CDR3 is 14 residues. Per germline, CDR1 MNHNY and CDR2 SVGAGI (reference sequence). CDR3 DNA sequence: TGTGCCAGCAGTTATCTAGCGGGCCAAGAGACCCAGTACTTC. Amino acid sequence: CASSYLAGQETQYF.

CDR3 nucleotides: TGCGCCAGCAGTGAGGGTCGGGGCACCGGGGAGCTGTTTTTT. Translation gives CASSEGRGTGELFF. The chain links TRBV10-1 to TRBJ2-2, with TRBD2 as a possible D gene (5 bases). The CDR3 has 14 residues. Trimming shortened V by 2 bases and J by 4 bases, and 8 bases separated the two germline ends. CDR1 WNHNN and CDR2 SYGVQD come from the germline V gene (reference sequence).

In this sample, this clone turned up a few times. This CDR3 is CASSSVAGSNQPQHF. CDR3 coding DNA: TGTGCCAGCAGTTCGGTGGCAGGGAGCAATCAGCCCCAGCATTTT. V gene TRBV27 combines with J gene TRBJ1-5, with D tentatively TRBD1 (5 bases). Germline V lookup: CDR1 MNHEY, CDR2 SMNVEV (reference sequence). V was shortened by 4 bases and J by 1 base, with 11 bases between the two germline ends. The CDR3 extends over 15 amino acids.

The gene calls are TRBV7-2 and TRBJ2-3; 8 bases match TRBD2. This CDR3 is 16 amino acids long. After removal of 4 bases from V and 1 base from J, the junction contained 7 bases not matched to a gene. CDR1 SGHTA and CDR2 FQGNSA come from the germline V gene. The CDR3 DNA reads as TGTGCCAGCAGCTCCCTCGGGAGGGACGGCACAGATACGCAGTATTTT. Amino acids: CASSSLGRDGTDTQYF.

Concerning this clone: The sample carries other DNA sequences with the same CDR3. CDR3 sequence reads: CASSYSSGGPEAFF. In nucleotides, the CDR3 is TGTGCCAGCAGTTATTCGTCGGGTGGGCCTGAAGCTTTCTTT. V gene TRBV6-5 combines with J gene TRBJ1-1; D unclear. The CDR3 has 14 amino acids. CDR1 and CDR2 from the germline V gene are MNHEY and SVGAGI. The V gene lost 3 bases and the J gene lost 6 bases, with 14 bases spanning the gap.

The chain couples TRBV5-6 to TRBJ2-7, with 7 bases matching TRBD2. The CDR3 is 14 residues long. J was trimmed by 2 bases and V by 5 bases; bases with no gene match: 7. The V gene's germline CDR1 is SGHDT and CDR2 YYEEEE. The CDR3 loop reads CASRVGGRAYEQYF. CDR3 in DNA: TGTGCCAGCAGGGTGGGAGGGAGGGCCTACGAGCAGTACTTC. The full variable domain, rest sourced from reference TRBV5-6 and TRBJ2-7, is DAGVTQSPTHLIKTRGQQVTLRCSPKSGHDTVSWYQQALGQGPQFIFQYYEEEERQRGNFPDRFSGHQFPNYSSELNVNALLLGDSALYLCASRVGGRAYEQYFGPGTRLTVT.

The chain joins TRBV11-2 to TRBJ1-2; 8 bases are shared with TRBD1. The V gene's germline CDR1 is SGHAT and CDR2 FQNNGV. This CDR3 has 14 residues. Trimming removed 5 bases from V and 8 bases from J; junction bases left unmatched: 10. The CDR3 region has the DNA TGTGCCAGCAGCCCCTCAGGACAGGGAACCGGCTACACCTTC. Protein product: CASSPSGQGTGYTF.

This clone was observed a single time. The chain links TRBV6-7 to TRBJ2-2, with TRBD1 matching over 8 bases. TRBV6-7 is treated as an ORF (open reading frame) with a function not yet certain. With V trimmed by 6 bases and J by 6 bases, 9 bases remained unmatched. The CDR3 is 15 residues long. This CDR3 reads CASSPRGREAGELFF. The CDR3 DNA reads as TGTGCCAGCAGCCCCAGGGGGCGCGAGGCCGGGGAGCTGTTTTTT.

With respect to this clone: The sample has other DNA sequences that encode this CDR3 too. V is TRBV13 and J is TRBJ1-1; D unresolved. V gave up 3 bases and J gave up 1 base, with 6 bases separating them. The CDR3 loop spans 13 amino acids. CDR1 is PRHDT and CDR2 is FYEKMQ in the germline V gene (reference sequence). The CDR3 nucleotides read TGTGCCAGCAGCTTGCCGGAGAACACTGAAGCTTTCTTT. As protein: CASSLPENTEAFF. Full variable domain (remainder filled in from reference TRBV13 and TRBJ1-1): AAGVIQSPRHLIKEKRETATLKCYPIPRHDTVYWYQQGPGQDPQFLISFYEKMQSDKGSIPDRFSAQQFSDYHSELNMSSLELGDSALYFCASSLPENTEAFFGQGTRLTVV.

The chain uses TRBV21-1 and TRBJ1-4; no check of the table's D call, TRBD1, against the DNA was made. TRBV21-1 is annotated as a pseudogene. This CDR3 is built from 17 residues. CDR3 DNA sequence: TGTGCCAGCAGCAAAAAAGGGGCCAGGGCCGGTAATGAAAAACTGTTTTTT. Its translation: CASSKKGARAGNEKLFF.